The T cell receptor (beta chain) under discussion was sequenced for a study of CD8 T cells in Susac syndrome. RNA in amounts of about 0.5 to 1 ug was reverse transcribed with random hexamers. An immunoSEQ multiplex PCR amplified TCR beta CDR3 over 54 Vbeta and 13 Jbeta. TCRdb independently ran MiXCR on the immunoSEQ multiplex PCR reads; one entry per CDR3 protein. The table lists approximately 160,000 distinct CDR3 sequences, roughly 94% of them singletons, with about 0.09% in the top ten. Blood CD8+ and CD4+ T cells underwent high-throughput TCR beta sequencing. The sequencing sample was made of CD4+ T cells from PBMCs. The receptor was derived from a human donor with multiple sclerosis.

CDR3 region: CARPGGAGYTF. Here the CDR3 DNA reads TGTGCCAGACCAGGGGGGGCTGGCTACACCTTC. The rearrangement uses TRBV2 and TRBJ1-2, with 7 nucleotides matching TRBD1. The CDR3 length is 11 residues. With V trimmed by 9 bases and J by 7 bases, 5 bases remained unmatched. The germline gives CDR1 SNHLY, CDR2 FYNNEI.